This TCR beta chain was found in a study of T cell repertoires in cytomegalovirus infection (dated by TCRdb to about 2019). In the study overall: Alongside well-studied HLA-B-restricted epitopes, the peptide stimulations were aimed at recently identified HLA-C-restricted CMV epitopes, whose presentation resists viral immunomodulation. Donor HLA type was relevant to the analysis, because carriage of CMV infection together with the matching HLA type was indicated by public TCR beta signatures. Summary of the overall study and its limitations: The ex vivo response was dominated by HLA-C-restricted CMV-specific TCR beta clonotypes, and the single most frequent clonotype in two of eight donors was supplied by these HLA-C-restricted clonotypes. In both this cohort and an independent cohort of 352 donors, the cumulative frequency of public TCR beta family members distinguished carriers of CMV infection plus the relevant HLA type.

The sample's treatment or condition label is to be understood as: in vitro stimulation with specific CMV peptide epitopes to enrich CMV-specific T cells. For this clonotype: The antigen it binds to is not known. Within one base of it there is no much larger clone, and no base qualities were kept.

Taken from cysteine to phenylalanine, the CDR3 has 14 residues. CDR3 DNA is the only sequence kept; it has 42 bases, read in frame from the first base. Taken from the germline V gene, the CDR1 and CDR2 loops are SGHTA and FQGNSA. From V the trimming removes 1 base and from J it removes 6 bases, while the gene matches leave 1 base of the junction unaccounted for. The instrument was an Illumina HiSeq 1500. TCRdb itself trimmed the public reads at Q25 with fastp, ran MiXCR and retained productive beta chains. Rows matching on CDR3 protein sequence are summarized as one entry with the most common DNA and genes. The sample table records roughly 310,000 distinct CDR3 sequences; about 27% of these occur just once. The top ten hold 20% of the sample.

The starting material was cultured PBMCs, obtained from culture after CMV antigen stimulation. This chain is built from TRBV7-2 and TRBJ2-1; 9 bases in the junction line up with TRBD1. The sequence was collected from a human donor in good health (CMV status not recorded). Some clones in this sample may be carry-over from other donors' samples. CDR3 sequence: CASSLGDRANEQFF. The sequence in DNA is TGTGCCAGCAGCTTAGGGGACAGGGCCAATGAGCAGTTCTTC.